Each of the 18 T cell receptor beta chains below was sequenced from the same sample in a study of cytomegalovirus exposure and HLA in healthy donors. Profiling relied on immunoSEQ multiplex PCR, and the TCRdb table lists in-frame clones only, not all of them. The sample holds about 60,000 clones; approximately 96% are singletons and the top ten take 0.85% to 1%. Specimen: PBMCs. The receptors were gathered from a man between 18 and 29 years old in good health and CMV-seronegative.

The CDR3 DNA is TGCGCCAGCACTACAGGGGGGAACTATGGCTACACCTTC. Translated, it gives CASTTGGNYGYTF. The rearrangement joins TRBV10-2 to TRBJ1-2, with 8 bases fitting TRBD1. Germline V gives CDR1 WSHSY, CDR2 SAAADI. The J segment lost 2 bases and the V segment lost 7 bases, leaving 3 bases of the junction unmatched. The CDR3 covers 13 residues.

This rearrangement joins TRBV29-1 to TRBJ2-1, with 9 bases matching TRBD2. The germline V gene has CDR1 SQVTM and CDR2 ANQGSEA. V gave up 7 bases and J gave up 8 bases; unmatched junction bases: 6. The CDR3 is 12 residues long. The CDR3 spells CSESLAGDEQFF. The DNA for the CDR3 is TGCAGCGAGTCTTTAGCGGGAGATGAGCAGTTCTTC.

CDR3 region: CASSVAGGYLNEQFF. The CDR3 DNA sequence: TGCGCCAGCAGTGTGGCAGGGGGCTACCTCAATGAGCAGTTCTTC. The gene calls are TRBV10-2 and TRBJ2-1; 8 bases are a match to TRBD1. Trimming cost V 4 bases and J 6 bases; bases outside gene matches: 8. There are 15 residues in the CDR3. CDR1 is WSHSY, CDR2 SAAADI, per germline.

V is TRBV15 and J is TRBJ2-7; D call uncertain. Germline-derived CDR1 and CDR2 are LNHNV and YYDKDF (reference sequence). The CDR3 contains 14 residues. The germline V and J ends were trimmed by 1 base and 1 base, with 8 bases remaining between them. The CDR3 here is CATSRVADSYEQYF. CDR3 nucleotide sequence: TGTGCCACCAGCAGAGTCGCGGATTCCTACGAGCAGTACTTC.

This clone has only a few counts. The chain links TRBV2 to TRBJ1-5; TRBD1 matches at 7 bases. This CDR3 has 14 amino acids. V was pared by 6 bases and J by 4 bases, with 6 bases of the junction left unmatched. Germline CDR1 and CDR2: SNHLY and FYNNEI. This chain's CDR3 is CASRLQGPNQPQHF. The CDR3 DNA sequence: TGTGCCAGCAGGCTACAGGGGCCGAATCAGCCCCAGCATTTT.

The CDR3, as DNA: TGTGCCAGTAGTATAGCCCCAGGGGCGCCAGAGACCCAGTACTTC. Translated: CASSIAPGAPETQYF. The chain links TRBV19 to TRBJ2-5, with a possible D match to TRBD1 (6 bases). V was pared by 1 base and J by 4 bases, with 13 bases between. CDR3 size: 15 residues. From germline, CDR1 is LNHDA and CDR2 SQIVND (reference sequence).

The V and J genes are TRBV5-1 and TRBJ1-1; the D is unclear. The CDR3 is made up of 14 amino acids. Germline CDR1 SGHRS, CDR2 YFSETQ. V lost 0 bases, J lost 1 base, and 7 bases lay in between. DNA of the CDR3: TGCGCCAGCAGCTTGGGTCCAGGGAACACTGAAGCTTTCTTT. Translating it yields CASSLGPGNTEAFF. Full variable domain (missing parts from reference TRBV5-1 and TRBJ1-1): KAGVTQTPRYLIKTRGQQVTLSCSPISGHRSVSWYQQTPGQGLQFLFEYFSETQRNKGNFPGRFSGRQFSNSRSEMNVSTLELGDSALYLCASSLGPGNTEAFFGQGTRLTVV.

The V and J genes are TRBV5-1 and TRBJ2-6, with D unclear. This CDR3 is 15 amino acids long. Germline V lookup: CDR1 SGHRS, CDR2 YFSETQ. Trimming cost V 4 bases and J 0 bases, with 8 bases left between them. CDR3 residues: CASSNDNSGANVLTF. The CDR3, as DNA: TGCGCCAGCAGCAACGACAACTCTGGGGCCAACGTCCTGACTTTC.

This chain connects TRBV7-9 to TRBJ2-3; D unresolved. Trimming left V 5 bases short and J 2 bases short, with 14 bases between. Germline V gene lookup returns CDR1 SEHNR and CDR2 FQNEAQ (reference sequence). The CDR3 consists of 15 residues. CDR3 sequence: CASSATNLITDTQYF. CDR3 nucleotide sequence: TGTGCCAGCAGCGCGACAAACCTAATCACAGATACGCAGTATTTT.

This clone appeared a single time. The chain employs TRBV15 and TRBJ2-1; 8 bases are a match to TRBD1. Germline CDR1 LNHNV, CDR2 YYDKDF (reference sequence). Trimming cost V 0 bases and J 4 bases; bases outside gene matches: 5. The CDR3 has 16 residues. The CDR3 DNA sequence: TGTGCCACCAGCAGAGATCGACAGGGGAATTACAATGAGCAGTTCTTC. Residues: CATSRDRQGNYNEQFF.

CDR3 in DNA: TGTGCCAGCAGTTTAGGCCACGAGCAGTACTTC. It codes for CASSLGHEQYF. The chain uses TRBV28 and TRBJ2-7, with D unclear. The CDR3 has 11 amino acids. Germline V gene sequence: CDR1 MDHEN, CDR2 SYDVKM. V lost 2 bases and J 5 bases, leaving 4 bases between the germline ends.

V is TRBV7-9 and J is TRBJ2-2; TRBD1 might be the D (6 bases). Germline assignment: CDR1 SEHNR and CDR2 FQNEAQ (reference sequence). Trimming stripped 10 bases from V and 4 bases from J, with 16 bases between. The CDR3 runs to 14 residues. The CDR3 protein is CATPLGGRTGELFF. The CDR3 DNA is TGTGCCACCCCCCTAGGGGGACGCACCGGGGAGCTGTTTTTT.

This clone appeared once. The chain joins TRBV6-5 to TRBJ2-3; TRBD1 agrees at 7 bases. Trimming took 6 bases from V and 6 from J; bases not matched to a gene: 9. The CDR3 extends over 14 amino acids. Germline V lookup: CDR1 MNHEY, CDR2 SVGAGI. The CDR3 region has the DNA TGTGCCAGCAGCCAAAGGGACAGTCGGGATACGCAGTATTTT. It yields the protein CASSQRDSRDTQYF.

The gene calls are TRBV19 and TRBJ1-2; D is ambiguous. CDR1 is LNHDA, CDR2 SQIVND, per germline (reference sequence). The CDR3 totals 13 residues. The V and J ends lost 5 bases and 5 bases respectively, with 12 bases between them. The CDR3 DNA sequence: TGTGCCAGTAGTGCGGATGGAGGGTATGGCTACACCTTC. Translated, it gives CASSADGGYGYTF.

CDR3 bases: TGCGCCAGCGGAAGGGGTGGGATGGAGACCCAGTACTTC. It codes for CASGRGGMETQYF. V is TRBV5-1 and J is TRBJ2-5, with a possible D match to TRBD1 (5 bases). The V gene lost 7 bases and the J gene lost 5 bases, with 15 bases spanning the gap. CDR1 SGHRS and CDR2 YFSETQ come from the germline V gene. The CDR3 contains 13 residues.

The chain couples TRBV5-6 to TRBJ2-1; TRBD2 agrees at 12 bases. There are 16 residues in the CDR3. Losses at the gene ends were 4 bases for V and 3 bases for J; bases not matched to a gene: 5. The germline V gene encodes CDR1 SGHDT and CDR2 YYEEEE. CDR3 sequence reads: CASSPSGRGNYNEQFF. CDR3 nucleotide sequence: TGTGCCAGCAGCCCTAGCGGGAGGGGCAACTACAATGAGCAGTTCTTC.

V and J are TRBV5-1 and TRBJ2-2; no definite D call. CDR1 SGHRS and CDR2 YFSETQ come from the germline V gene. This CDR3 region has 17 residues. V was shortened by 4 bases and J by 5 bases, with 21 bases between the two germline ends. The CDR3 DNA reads TGCGCCAGCAGCATACCTACAGAAGCACTTTCAACCGGGGAGCTGTTTTTT. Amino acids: CASSIPTEALSTGELFF.

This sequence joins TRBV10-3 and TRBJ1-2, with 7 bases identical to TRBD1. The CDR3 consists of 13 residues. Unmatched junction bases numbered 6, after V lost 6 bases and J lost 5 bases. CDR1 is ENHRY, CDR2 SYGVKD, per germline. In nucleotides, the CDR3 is TGTGCCATCAGGATGGGACAGTCATATGGCTACACCTTC. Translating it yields CAIRMGQSYGYTF.